This T cell receptor (beta chain) was identified in a study of neoadjuvant nivolumab and ipilimumab in lung cancer. Per germline, CDR1 SGHNT and CDR2 YYREEE (reference sequence). With 3 bases clipped from V and 1 base from J, the junction kept 5 bases outside the gene matches. CDR3 size: 16 residues. Repertoires were generated with immunoSEQ multiplex PCR, while TCRdb's copy carries only in-frame clones and drops some. Of 24,000 or so clones in the sample, 80% were seen once. The sequence was collected from an adult with non-small cell lung cancer. The rearrangement joins TRBV5-4 to TRBJ2-2; 8 nucleotides align to TRBD1. Source: peripheral blood, taken before neoadjuvant nivolumab, alone or with ipilimumab. CDR3 DNA: TGTGCCAGCAGCTCCCCCGGGACAGGGAACACCGGGGAGCTGTTTTTT. Its translation is CASSSPGTGNTGELFF.